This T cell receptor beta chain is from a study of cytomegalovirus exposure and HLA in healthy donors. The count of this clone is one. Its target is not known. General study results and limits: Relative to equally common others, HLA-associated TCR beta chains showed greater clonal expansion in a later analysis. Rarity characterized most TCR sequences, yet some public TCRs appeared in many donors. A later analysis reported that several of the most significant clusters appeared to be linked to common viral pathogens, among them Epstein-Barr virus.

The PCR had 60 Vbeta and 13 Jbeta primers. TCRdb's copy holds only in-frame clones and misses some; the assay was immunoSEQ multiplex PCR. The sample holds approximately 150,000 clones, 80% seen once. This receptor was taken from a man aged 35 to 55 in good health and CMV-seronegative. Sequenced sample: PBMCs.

In nucleotides, the CDR3 is TGTGCCAGCAGTGGGGACAGGGGTTCCTACGAGCAGTACTTC. Its protein is CASSGDRGSYEQYF. The J gene is TRBJ2-7, the V gene TRBV2, with 10 bases matching TRBD1. Germline assignment: CDR1 SNHLY and CDR2 FYNNEI. The junction had 1 base not matched to a gene; V was cut back by 4 bases and J by 1 base. The CDR3 runs to 14 residues. The variable domain in full, completed from reference TRBV2 and TRBJ2-7, reads EPEVTQTPSHQVTQMGQEVILRCVPISNHLYFYWYRQILGQKVEFLVSFYNNEISEKSEIFDDQFSVERPDGSNFTLKIRSTKLEDSAMYFCASSGDRGSYEQYFGPGTRLTVT.